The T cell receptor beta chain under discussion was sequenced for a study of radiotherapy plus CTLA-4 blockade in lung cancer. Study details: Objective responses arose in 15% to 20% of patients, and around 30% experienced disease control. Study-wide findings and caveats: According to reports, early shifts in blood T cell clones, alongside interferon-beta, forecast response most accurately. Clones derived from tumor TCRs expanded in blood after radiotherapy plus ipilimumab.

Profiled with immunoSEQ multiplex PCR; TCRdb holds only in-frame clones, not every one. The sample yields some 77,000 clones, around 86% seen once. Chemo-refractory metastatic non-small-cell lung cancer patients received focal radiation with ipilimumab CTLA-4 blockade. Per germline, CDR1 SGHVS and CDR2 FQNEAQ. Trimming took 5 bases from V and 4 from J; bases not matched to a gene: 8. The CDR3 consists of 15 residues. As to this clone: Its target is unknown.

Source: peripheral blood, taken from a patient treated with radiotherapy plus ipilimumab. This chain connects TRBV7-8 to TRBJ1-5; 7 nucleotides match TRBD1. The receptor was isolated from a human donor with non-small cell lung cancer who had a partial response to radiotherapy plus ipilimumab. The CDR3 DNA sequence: TGTGCCAGCAGCCTAAGTGGGACAGATAATCAGCCCCAGCATTTT. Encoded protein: CASSLSGTDNQPQHF.